Following are 8 T cell receptor beta chains from one sample sequenced in a study of shared clonotypes between healthy human individuals. Naive CD8 cells lacked CD45RO, underwent positive selection for CCR7 and left out terminally differentiated effector memory CD45RA+ cells. Only in-frame clones appear in the TCRdb table, and some are missing; sequencing was by immunoSEQ multiplex PCR. The data show more than 2 million clones, about 95% seen once. Sample: naive CD8+ T cells sorted from blood. These receptors were taken from a man between 18 and 29 years old in good health.

J is TRBJ2-7 and V is TRBV28; D possibly corresponds to TRBD2 (6 bases). V was pared by 6 bases and J by 3 bases, with 12 bases between. Germline V gene sequence: CDR1 MDHEN, CDR2 SYDVKM. There are 13 residues in the CDR3. The CDR3 nucleotides read TGTGCCAGCAGGTCGCAGGGAGGCTACGAGCAGTACTTC. Translating gives CASRSQGGYEQYF.

V gene TRBV28 combines with J gene TRBJ2-1; D may be TRBD1 (5 bases). Germline CDR1 MDHEN, CDR2 SYDVKM. CDR3 size: 16 residues. V dropped 3 bases and J dropped 3 bases, with 15 bases sitting between them. CDR3 residues: CASSLVSQGSYNEQFF. The CDR3 nucleotides are TGTGCCAGCAGTTTGGTATCTCAGGGCAGCTACAATGAGCAGTTCTTC.

The V gene is TRBV4-3, the J gene TRBJ2-3; 14 bases match TRBD2. Unmatched junction bases numbered 4, after V lost 4 bases and J lost 7 bases. The CDR3 totals 15 residues. Germline CDR1 LGHNA, CDR2 YSLEER. The DNA for the CDR3 is TGCGCCAGCAGCCTGGGGACTAGCGGGAGCAATACGCAGTATTTT. It specifies CASSLGTSGSNTQYF.

This clone was detected only a few times. The same CDR3 arises from other DNA sequences in this sample as well. The chain recombines TRBV6-5 with TRBJ2-7; weak D call: TRBD1 (6 bases). Trimming left V 5 bases short and J 1 base short, with 9 bases between. CDR1 and CDR2 (germline): MNHEY, SVGAGI. This CDR3 has 13 residues. Written as DNA, the CDR3 is TGTGCCAGCAGTCGAGGGGGTTCCTACGAGCAGTACTTC. Its translation: CASSRGGSYEQYF.

The V call is TRBV5-6, the J call TRBJ2-7, with 8 bases fitting TRBD2. This CDR3 is 14 amino acids long. Looked up from germline, CDR1 is SGHDT and CDR2 is YYEEEE. Unmatched junction bases numbered 2, after V lost 3 bases and J lost 0 bases. CDR3 nucleotide sequence: TGTGCCAGCAGCTACGGACTAGCCTCCTACGAGCAGTACTTC. Protein product: CASSYGLASYEQYF. Complete variable domain (other parts from reference TRBV5-6 and TRBJ2-7): DAGVTQSPTHLIKTRGQQVTLRCSPKSGHDTVSWYQQALGQGPQFIFQYYEEEERQRGNFPDRFSGHQFPNYSSELNVNALLLGDSALYLCASSYGLASYEQYFGPGTRLTVT.

The chain couples TRBV30 to TRBJ2-7, with D possibly called TRBD1 or TRBD2 (5 bases each). Germline lookup yields CDR1 GTSNPN and CDR2 SVGIG (reference sequence). Trimming left V 4 bases short and J 7 bases short, with 11 bases between. The CDR3 is 11 residues long. CDR3 nucleotides: TGTGCCTGGATTTGGGGGAAAGAGCAGTACTTC. This sequence encodes CAWIWGKEQYF.

The V call is TRBV7-9, the J call TRBJ2-7; 7 bases are a match to TRBD2. V lost 1 base, J lost 7 bases, and 10 bases stayed unmatched. Germline lookup yields CDR1 SEHNR and CDR2 FQNEAQ (reference sequence). This CDR3 has 15 amino acids. The CDR3 here is CASSLGSGGGFEQYF. The DNA of the CDR3 is TGTGCCAGCAGCTTAGGGTCGGGCGGGGGTTTTGAGCAGTACTTC. Full variable domain (outside the CDR3, taken from reference TRBV7-9 and TRBJ2-7): DTGVSQNPRHKITKRGQNVTFRCDPISEHNRLYWYRQTLGQGPEFLTYFQNEAQLEKSRLLSDRFSAERPKGSFSTLEIQRTEQGDSAMYLCASSLGSGGGFEQYFGPGTRLTVT.

The chain couples TRBV6-5 to TRBJ2-7; D uncertain. Between the trimmed V and J ends, which lost 0 bases and 7 bases, there was a span of 16 bases. The germline gives CDR1 MNHEY, CDR2 SVGAGI. This CDR3 region has 15 residues. CDR3 nucleotide sequence: TGTGCCAGCAGTTACTCGTTGGGCTCCCAGTGGGAGCAGTACTTC. It encodes CASSYSLGSQWEQYF.